This TCR beta chain originates from a study of cytomegalovirus exposure and HLA in healthy donors. Study as a whole: About 80 million unique TCRs from HLA-typed donors were held in an early data release.

Details on this clone: What it binds is not known.

Germline CDR1 reads SGHNT; CDR2 reads YYREEE (reference sequence). The CDR3 spans 11 residues. V was shortened by 0 bases and J by 9 bases, with 4 bases between the two germline ends. General study points: Later, TCR association rates were found to vary by HLA locus, highest for DRB1 and lowest for HLA-C. Several V segments, TRBV6-2 and TRBV6-3 among them, could not be told apart and were dropped.

Vbeta (60) and Jbeta (13) primers were used in the PCR. The data were produced by immunoSEQ multiplex PCR, yet TCRdb's version contains in-frame clones alone and is incomplete. The data contain about 180,000 clones, 70% to 90% of them singletons. Material for sequencing was PBMCs. The J gene is TRBJ2-1, the V gene TRBV5-4; D remains unclear. This sequence originates from a woman aged 25-40 years in good health and CMV-seronegative. In DNA form, the CDR3 reads TGTGCCAGCAGCTTGGTGCGTGAGCAGTTCTTC. Its protein product is CASSLVREQFF.